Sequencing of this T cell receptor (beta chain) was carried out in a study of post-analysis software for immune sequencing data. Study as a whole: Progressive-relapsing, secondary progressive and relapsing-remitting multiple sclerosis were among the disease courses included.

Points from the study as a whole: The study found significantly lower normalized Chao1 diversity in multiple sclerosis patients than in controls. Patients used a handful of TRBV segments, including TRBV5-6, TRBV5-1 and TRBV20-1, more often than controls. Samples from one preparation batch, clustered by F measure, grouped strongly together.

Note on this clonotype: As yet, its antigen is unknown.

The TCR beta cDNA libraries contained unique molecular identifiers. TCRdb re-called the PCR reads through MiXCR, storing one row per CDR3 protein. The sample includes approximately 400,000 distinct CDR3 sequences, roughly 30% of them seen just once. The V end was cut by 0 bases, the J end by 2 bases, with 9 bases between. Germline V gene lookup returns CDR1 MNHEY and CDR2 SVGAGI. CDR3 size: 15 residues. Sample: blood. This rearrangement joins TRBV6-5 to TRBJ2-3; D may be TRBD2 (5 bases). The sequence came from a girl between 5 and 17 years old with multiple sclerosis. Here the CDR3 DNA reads TGTGCCAGCAGTTACTCTCCGGGGAACACAGATACGCAGTATTTT. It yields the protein CASSYSPGNTDTQYF.